This TCR beta chain was sequenced for a study of memory CD4+ T cells and cytomegalovirus serostatus. Study context: This sample comes from healthy Belgian adults, roughly nine CMV seropositive, 24 seronegative. Whole-study results and caveats: CMV serostatus prediction reached median AUC about 0.95, or 0.9 with US-trained model. CD4+ memory repertoires contained about 40% of the roughly 160 reported CMV TCRbeta sequences.

The germline gives CDR1 SEHNR, CDR2 FQNEAQ (reference sequence). V lost 5 bases, J lost 2 bases, and 10 bases stayed unmatched. The CDR3 sequence is 17 residues long. Produced via immunoSEQ multiplex PCR; TCRdb's table is partial and in-frame only. The sample yields about 58,000 clones, about four fifths seen once. Single viable CD3+CD4+CD8-CD45RO+ cells were sorted as the memory CD4+ T cells. Serostatus was set by detecting CMV pp150, pp28, p38, p52 IgG. This clone was detected ten times or more. Its antigen is not identified. Sequencing input: memory CD4+ T cells from blood. This TCR was recovered from an adult in good health and CMV-seronegative. Some clones in this sample may be carry-over from other donors' samples. The chain has TRBV7-9 and TRBJ2-4; 9 nucleotides agree with TRBD1. CDR3 sequence: CASSPLTGQGTKNIQYF. The CDR3 DNA reads as TGTGCCAGCAGCCCCCTTACTGGACAGGGGACCAAAAACATTCAGTACTTC.